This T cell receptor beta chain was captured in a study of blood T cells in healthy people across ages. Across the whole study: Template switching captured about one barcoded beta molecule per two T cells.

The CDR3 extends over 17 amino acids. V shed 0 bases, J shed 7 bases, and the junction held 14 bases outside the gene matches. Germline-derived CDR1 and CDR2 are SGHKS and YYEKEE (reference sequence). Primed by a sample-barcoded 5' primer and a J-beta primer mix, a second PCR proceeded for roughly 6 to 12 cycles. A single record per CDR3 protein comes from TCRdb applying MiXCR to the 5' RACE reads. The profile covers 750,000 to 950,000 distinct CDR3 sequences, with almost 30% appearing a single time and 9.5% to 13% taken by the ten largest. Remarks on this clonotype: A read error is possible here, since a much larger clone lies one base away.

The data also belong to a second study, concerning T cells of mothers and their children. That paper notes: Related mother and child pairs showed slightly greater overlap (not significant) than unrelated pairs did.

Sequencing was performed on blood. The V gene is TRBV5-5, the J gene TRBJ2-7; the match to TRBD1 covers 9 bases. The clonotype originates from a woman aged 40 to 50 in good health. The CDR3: CASSLVGTGTGIHEQYF. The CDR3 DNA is TGTGCCAGCAGCTTGGTTGGGACCGGGACAGGGATCCATGAGCAGTACTTC.